A selection of T cell receptor beta chains follows, all from one sample in a study of blood T cell repertoires in COVID-19. Assay: immunoSEQ multiplex PCR; the TCRdb copy retains only in-frame clones and omits some. This table has more than 95,000 clones, around 82% appearing once. Source material: peripheral blood. The receptors were gathered from a man older than 75 with active or convalescent COVID-19. CDR3s include the opening cysteine and the closing phenylalanine or tryptophan. A D gene is named only where the DNA matches it firmly. Clone size is not always given. Where it is, it says once, few, many or a class for expanded clones.

DNA: TGCGCCAGCGGCCAGACTAGCGGGGCCTACGAGCAGTACTTC
CDR3: CASGQTSGAYEQYF
length: 14
D: TRBD2
V: TRBV5-1
size: .
J: TRBJ2-7

DNA: TGTGCCAGCTCCCCGAGTAAGGGGGCTAGACAGCCCCAGCATTTT
CDR3: CASSPSKGARQPQHF
length: 15
D: TRBD1
V: TRBV18
size: .
J: TRBJ1-5

DNA: TGTGCCAGCAGCGTGGGGACAGGGTTCGGTGAGCAGTTCTTC
CDR3: CASSVGTGFGEQFF
length: 14
D: TRBD1
V: TRBV7-9
size: .
J: TRBJ2-1

DNA: TGTGCCAGCAGTTCGACAGGGGGGGGCAATCAGCCCCAGCATTTT
CDR3: CASSSTGGGNQPQHF
length: 15
D: TRBD1
V: TRBV6-5
size: .
J: TRBJ1-5

DNA: TGTGCCAGCAGCGTAAGTTCTCAGGGGGCTTTTGACGAGCAGTACTTC
CDR3: CASSVSSQGAFDEQYF
length: 16
D: TRBD1
V: TRBV9
size: .
J: TRBJ2-7

DNA: TGCGCCAGCAGCACCGGACTAGCGGGGACCACAGATACGCAGTATTTT
CDR3: CASSTGLAGTTDTQYF
length: 16
D: TRBD2
V: TRBV5-1
size: .
J: TRBJ2-3

DNA: TGTGCCAGTTCGAGACAGTCTAGCAATCAGCCCCAGCATTTT
CDR3: CASSRQSSNQPQHF
length: 14
D: .
V: TRBV19
size: .
J: TRBJ1-5

DNA: TGCGCCAGCAGCTTGTTTACAGGGACTAATGAAAAACTGTTTTTT
CDR3: CASSLFTGTNEKLFF
length: 15
D: .
V: TRBV5-1
size: .
J: TRBJ1-4

DNA: TGTGCCAGCAGTCGGCAGGGGGCCACTGAAGCTTTCTTT
CDR3: CASSRQGATEAFF
length: 13
D: TRBD1
V: TRBV25-1
size: .
J: TRBJ1-1

DNA: TGTGCCAGTAGGGACTACAAAGATACGCAGTATTTT
CDR3: CASRDYKDTQYF
length: 12
D: .
V: TRBV19
size: once
J: TRBJ2-3

DNA: TGTGCCAGCCGTTTACCCGGAGGCGCCCAGTTCTTC
CDR3: CASRLPGGAQFF
length: 12
D: .
V: TRBV5-4
size: .
J: TRBJ2-1

DNA: TGTGCCGCCAATCCCGGGACAGCCTACAATGAGCAGTTCTTC
CDR3: CAANPGTAYNEQFF
length: 14
D: TRBD1
V: TRBV6-1
size: .
J: TRBJ2-1

DNA: TGTGCCAGCAGCCAAGTTGCAGGGCTGAGGGCTTTCTTT
CDR3: CASSQVAGLRAFF
length: 13
D: .
V: TRBV3-1/TRBV3-2
size: once
J: TRBJ1-1

DNA: TGTGCCAGCAGCGCCCGACAGGGGATGGACTATGGCTACACCTTC
CDR3: CASSARQGMDYGYTF
length: 15
D: TRBD1
V: TRBV9
size: .
J: TRBJ1-2

DNA: TGCGCCAGCAGCTTGGACACCCACGGGGAGACCCAGTACTTC
CDR3: CASSLDTHGETQYF
length: 14
D: .
V: TRBV5-1
size: .
J: TRBJ2-5

DNA: TGTGCCAGTAGTGTCTCCCGGGACAGAGAAGCTTTCTTT
CDR3: CASSVSRDREAFF
length: 13
D: TRBD1
V: TRBV19
size: .
J: TRBJ1-1

DNA: TGTGCCAGCAGTTTAACAGGCAATCCCATCCGGCAGCCCCAGCATTTT
CDR3: CASSLTGNPIRQPQHF
length: 16
D: .
V: TRBV28
size: .
J: TRBJ1-5

DNA: TGTGCCAGCAGCTTACGGGGACAGGGATACTACAATGAGCAGTTCTTC
CDR3: CASSLRGQGYYNEQFF
length: 16
D: TRBD1
V: TRBV11-3
size: few
J: TRBJ2-1

DNA: TGTGCCAGTGGGGAAGACAGTATTAACACTGAAGCTTTCTTT
CDR3: CASGEDSINTEAFF
length: 14
D: .
V: TRBV7-9
size: .
J: TRBJ1-1

DNA: TGTGCCATCAGTGGATCGGGGTTTGGAAACACCATATATTTT
CDR3: CAISGSGFGNTIYF
length: 14
D: .
V: TRBV10-3
size: .
J: TRBJ1-3

DNA: TGTGCCAGTAGTCTGATGGGCGGGCGCTCCTACAATGAGCAGTTCTTC
CDR3: CASSLMGGRSYNEQFF
length: 16
D: .
V: TRBV19
size: few
J: TRBJ2-1

DNA: TGTGCCAGCAGTTTGGGGCAGGGGAACTATGGCTACACCTTC
CDR3: CASSLGQGNYGYTF
length: 14
D: .
V: TRBV28
size: .
J: TRBJ1-2

DNA: TGTGCCAGCAGTTTATCACTAGCGAACTACGAGCAGTACTTC
CDR3: CASSLSLANYEQYF
length: 14
D: TRBD2
V: TRBV27
size: .
J: TRBJ2-7

DNA: TGTGCCATCAGTGAGGGGACAGCCTCTGGAAACACCATATATTTT
CDR3: CAISEGTASGNTIYF
length: 15
D: TRBD1
V: TRBV10-3
size: .
J: TRBJ1-3

DNA: TGTGCCATCAGTGAGGCCCGGACTAGTAACACCGGGGAGCTGTTTTTT
CDR3: CAISEARTSNTGELFF
length: 16
D: TRBD2
V: TRBV10-3
size: .
J: TRBJ2-2

DNA: TGTGCCATCAGTGAGCAAGGACAGGGGTCCAATCAGCCCCAGCATTTT
CDR3: CAISEQGQGSNQPQHF
length: 16
D: TRBD1
V: TRBV10-3
size: .
J: TRBJ1-5

DNA: TGTGCCAGCAGCGCTACAGGGGCCGGTTCCACTGAAGCTTTCTTT
CDR3: CASSATGAGSTEAFF
length: 15
D: TRBD1
V: TRBV5-4
size: once
J: TRBJ1-1

DNA: TGTGCCAGCAGCGCCGGACAGGGCGGTAATTCACCCCTCCACTTT
CDR3: CASSAGQGGNSPLHF
length: 15
D: TRBD1
V: TRBV9
size: medium-sized
J: TRBJ1-6

DNA: TGTGCCAGCTCACCACCAGGAGGGGATGGGCAGCCCCAGCATTTT
CDR3: CASSPPGGDGQPQHF
length: 15
D: .
V: TRBV18
size: .
J: TRBJ1-5

DNA: TGTGCCAGCAGCCGTAGCGGGGGGAACACCGGGGAGCTGTTTTTT
CDR3: CASSRSGGNTGELFF
length: 15
D: TRBD2
V: TRBV9
size: .
J: TRBJ2-2

DNA: TGTGCCAGCAGCCAAGATCAGGGTGGGGCAACTAATGAAAAACTGTTTTTT
CDR3: CASSQDQGGATNEKLFF
length: 17
D: .
V: TRBV4-2
size: .
J: TRBJ1-4

DNA: TGTGCCAGCAGTGCCCTCGCGGGGGGAAGCGGGGGACCCCAAGAGACCCAGTACTTC
CDR3: CASSALAGGSGGPQETQYF
length: 19
D: TRBD2
V: TRBV2
size: .
J: TRBJ2-5

DNA: TGTGCCAGCAGCGACCGGGGGCCCCAGCATTTT
CDR3: CASSDRGPQHF
length: 11
D: .
V: TRBV12-3/TRBV12-4
size: .
J: TRBJ1-5

DNA: TGTGCCAGCAGTCGGGACAGTTACACCGGGGAGCTGTTTTTT
CDR3: CASSRDSYTGELFF
length: 14
D: TRBD1
V: TRBV6-6
size: .
J: TRBJ2-2

DNA: TGTGCCAGCAGCACAGGGACGTACGAGCAGTACTTC
CDR3: CASSTGTYEQYF
length: 12
D: .
V: TRBV7-9
size: once
J: TRBJ2-7

DNA: TGTGCCAGCAGCTGGGCTTCGGCGGGGGCCGGTGAGACCCAGTACTTC
CDR3: CASSWASAGAGETQYF
length: 16
D: .
V: TRBV5-8
size: .
J: TRBJ2-5

DNA: TGCGCCAGCAGCTTGGGGACAGGGGGCAGCGACTACACCTTC
CDR3: CASSLGTGGSDYTF
length: 14
D: TRBD1
V: TRBV5-1
size: few
J: TRBJ1-2

DNA: TGCGCCAGCAGCCAAACCCACAGGGGAAACACTGAAGCTTTCTTT
CDR3: CASSQTHRGNTEAFF
length: 15
D: TRBD1
V: TRBV4-1
size: once
J: TRBJ1-1

DNA: TGCGCCAGCAGCCAAGGTTACCCGGGACACACGAACACTGAAGCTTTCTTT
CDR3: CASSQGYPGHTNTEAFF
length: 17
D: .
V: TRBV4-3
size: .
J: TRBJ1-1

DNA: TGTGCCAGCAGTGATTACAGGGAGAACACTGAAGCTTTCTTT
CDR3: CASSDYRENTEAFF
length: 14
D: .
V: TRBV6-1
size: .
J: TRBJ1-1

DNA: TGTGCCAGCTCACCCAGTTCCGCAGATACGCAGTATTTT
CDR3: CASSPSSADTQYF
length: 13
D: .
V: TRBV18
size: .
J: TRBJ2-3

DNA: TGTGCCAGCAGCCCCGGGACAGGGATTGATCAGCCCCAGCATTTT
CDR3: CASSPGTGIDQPQHF
length: 15
D: TRBD1
V: TRBV6-2/TRBV6-3
size: .
J: TRBJ1-5

DNA: TGTGCCAGCAGTCCCTTCGGGCAGCCCCAGCATTTT
CDR3: CASSPFGQPQHF
length: 12
D: .
V: TRBV12-3/TRBV12-4
size: .
J: TRBJ1-5

DNA: TGTGCCAGCAGCTTAGAGGGGGAGTCACCCCTCCACTTT
CDR3: CASSLEGESPLHF
length: 13
D: .
V: TRBV7-2
size: .
J: TRBJ1-6

DNA: TGTGCCAGCAAGGGGGATCCTACACTGGGGCAGTTCTTC
CDR3: CASKGDPTLGQFF
length: 13
D: .
V: TRBV2
size: few
J: TRBJ2-1

DNA: TGTGCCAGCAGCGTAGGAGGGGATACGCAGTATTTT
CDR3: CASSVGGDTQYF
length: 12
D: .
V: TRBV9
size: .
J: TRBJ2-3

DNA: TGTGCCAGCAGTTTTGGTAAAGCGGGGGGGCAGGATGAGCAGTTCTTC
CDR3: CASSFGKAGGQDEQFF
length: 16
D: TRBD2
V: TRBV6-5
size: .
J: TRBJ2-1

DNA: TGTGCCAGCAGTTATGTCCATAGCAATCAGCCCCAGCATTTT
CDR3: CASSYVHSNQPQHF
length: 14
D: .
V: TRBV6-2/TRBV6-3
size: .
J: TRBJ1-5

DNA: TGTGCCAGCAGCTCAGGCAGGGGTTCCAATGAAAAACTGTTTTTT
CDR3: CASSSGRGSNEKLFF
length: 15
D: .
V: TRBV11-2
size: .
J: TRBJ1-4

DNA: TGCGCCAGCAGCCCGACTAGCGGGGAAGTCGCAGATACGCAGTATTTT
CDR3: CASSPTSGEVADTQYF
length: 16
D: TRBD2
V: TRBV5-1
size: .
J: TRBJ2-3

DNA: TGTGCCAGCAGCATTGGACTAGCGGGGAACGAGCAGTACTTC
CDR3: CASSIGLAGNEQYF
length: 14
D: TRBD2
V: TRBV13
size: .
J: TRBJ2-7

DNA: TGTGCCGCTGGGACAGGAACCCTCTCTGGGGCCAACGTCCTGACTTTC
CDR3: CAAGTGTLSGANVLTF
length: 16
D: TRBD1
V: TRBV19
size: .
J: TRBJ2-6